Shown below are 14 T cell receptor beta chains from a single sample sequenced in a study of cytomegalovirus exposure and HLA in healthy donors. Profiled with immunoSEQ multiplex PCR; TCRdb holds only in-frame clones, not every one. The repertoire holds some 150,000 clones, with roughly 90% as singletons. Specimen: PBMCs. These receptors were obtained from a man aged 18 to 29 in good health and CMV-seropositive.

Turning to this clone: An end of the junction differs from the germline gene, which may be a read error. The genes are TRBV6-5 and TRBJ2-1, with TRBD2 matching over 11 bases. The CDR3 contains 11 residues. CDR1 and CDR2 (germline): MNHEY, SVGAGI. CDR3 nucleotide sequence: TGTGCCAGCAGACTCAGACTAGCGGGGCTCTTC. Amino acids: CASRLRLAGLF.

This clone came up a few times. The V call is TRBV19, the J call TRBJ2-7; 7 bases align to TRBD1. This CDR3 contains 15 residues. With 5 bases clipped from V and 3 bases from J, the junction kept 10 bases outside the gene matches. Germline CDR1 and CDR2: LNHDA and SQIVND (reference sequence). CDR3 residues: CASSAPGQSVYEQYF. The CDR3 DNA reads as TGTGCCAGTAGTGCACCGGGACAGTCGGTCTACGAGCAGTACTTC.

The J gene is TRBJ2-2, the V gene TRBV9; 8 bases match TRBD1. The CDR3 is 18 residues long. V shed 5 bases and J 0 bases; nucleotides not matched to a gene: 12. Germline CDR1 is SGDLS and CDR2 is YYNGEE. The chain's CDR3 is CASRDRQGTAPNTGELFF. In DNA form, the CDR3 reads TGTGCCAGCAGAGACCGACAGGGGACCGCCCCGAACACCGGGGAGCTGTTTTTT.

The chain couples TRBV5-1 to TRBJ1-1, with 10 bases identical to TRBD1. The germline CDR1 and CDR2 sequences are SGHRS and YFSETQ. This CDR3 spans 16 amino acids. V dropped 4 bases and J dropped 7; count of bases not matched to a gene: 13. The CDR3 reads CASSAGGTGVIYEAFF. CDR3 coding DNA: TGCGCCAGCAGCGCCGGCGGGACAGGGGTCATATATGAAGCTTTCTTT.

V and J are TRBV27 and TRBJ2-3, with 8 nucleotides matching TRBD2. CDR1 is MNHEY and CDR2 is SMNVEV in the germline V gene (reference sequence). Unmatched junction bases numbered 5, after V lost 4 bases and J lost 5 bases. This CDR3 has 14 residues. The DNA for the CDR3 is TGTGCCAGCAGTTGGAGCGGGGGAGGAGATACGCAGTATTTT. This gives the protein CASSWSGGGDTQYF.

The gene calls are TRBV25-1 and TRBJ1-1; 7 bases line up with TRBD1. The V gene end was trimmed by 0 bases and the J gene end by 1 base; junction bases not matched to a gene: 8. The V gene's germline CDR1 is MGHDK and CDR2 SYGVNS. CDR3 length equals 17 residues. CDR3 loop: CASSEYGRGTENTEAFF. As DNA, the CDR3 is TGTGCCAGCAGTGAATATGGCCGAGGGACAGAGAACACTGAAGCTTTCTTT.

This chain uses TRBV18 with TRBJ1-1; D is uncertain. Germline CDR1 is KGHSH and CDR2 is LQKENI. The V end was cut by 3 bases, the J end by 3 bases, with 14 bases between. The CDR3 contains 15 residues. The CDR3 coding sequence is TGTGCCAGCTCACCCTTTCCGGGGAAGGACACTGAAGCTTTCTTT. Protein sequence: CASSPFPGKDTEAFF.

V and J are TRBV19 and TRBJ2-7, with 11 bases that match TRBD1. Germline-derived CDR1 and CDR2 are LNHDA and SQIVND (reference sequence). V lost 2 bases, J lost 9 bases, and 6 bases stayed unmatched. CDR3 size: 14 residues. CDR3 protein: CASSIPGQGAGQYF. CDR3 nucleotides: TGTGCCAGTAGTATACCTGGACAGGGGGCCGGGCAGTACTTC.

The chain couples TRBV2 to TRBJ2-2; 11 nucleotides line up with TRBD2. The CDR3 is 16 amino acids. Germline-derived CDR1 and CDR2 are SNHLY and FYNNEI. The V and J ends lost 7 bases and 6 bases, in that order; junction bases with no gene match: 10. The CDR3 spells CASTDNTSGGSGELFF. CDR3 sequence (DNA): TGTGCCAGCACGGACAATACTAGCGGGGGTTCCGGGGAGCTGTTTTTT.

This chain uses TRBV5-1 with TRBJ2-7; D possibly corresponds to TRBD1 (6 bases). The CDR3 covers 14 residues. V lost 5 bases and J 0 bases, leaving 12 bases between the germline ends. The germline CDR1 and CDR2 sequences are SGHRS and YFSETQ. The CDR3 loop reads CASSYTGSSYEQYF. CDR3 DNA sequence: TGCGCCAGCAGTTACACAGGGAGCTCCTACGAGCAGTACTTC.

The gene calls are TRBV7-6 and TRBJ2-7; 9 bases are shared with TRBD1. The germline V gene encodes CDR1 SGHVS and CDR2 FNYEAQ. The CDR3 runs 17 residues. Trimming took 0 bases from V and 2 from J; bases not matched to a gene: 8. In nucleotides, the CDR3 is TGTGCCAGCAGCTTAGCGCCTCCCACAGGGGGCGCCTACGAGCAGTACTTC. This encodes CASSLAPPTGGAYEQYF.

The rearrangement uses TRBV4-2 and TRBJ2-3, with 14 bases aligning to TRBD2. This CDR3 region has 17 residues. Germline V lookup: CDR1 LGHNA, CDR2 YNFKEQ. J was trimmed by 4 bases and V by 1 base; bases with no gene match: 4. CDR3 loop: CASSQAGTSGRSDTQYF. CDR3 DNA sequence: TGTGCCAGCAGCCAAGCTGGGACTAGCGGGAGATCAGATACGCAGTATTTT.

The V call is TRBV13, the J call TRBJ1-5; D is unresolved. The germline V and J ends were trimmed by 5 bases and 7 bases, with 15 bases remaining between them. There are 14 residues in the CDR3. Germline values: CDR1 PRHDT, CDR2 FYEKMQ (reference sequence). For the CDR3, the DNA is TGTGCCAGCAGCCTGCGTGCCGGAGACCAGCCCCAGCATTTT. Residues: CASSLRAGDQPQHF.

The rearrangement joins TRBV9 to TRBJ2-1, with 12 nucleotides matching TRBD2. The CDR3 spans 16 residues. CDR1 and CDR2 from the germline V gene are SGDLS and YYNGEE. V lost 4 bases, J lost 4 bases, and 6 bases stayed unmatched. CDR3 in DNA: TGTGCCAGCAGCCTTCGACTAGCGGGGGTTTACAATGAGCAGTTCTTC. Translation gives CASSLRLAGVYNEQFF.